This record looks at one T cell receptor (beta chain) sequence and its context. These data belong to a study of CD8 T cells in Susac syndrome. Overall study context: At the time their blood was drawn, patients with Susac syndrome were either therapy-naive, on corticosteroids (with some of them also receiving intravenous immunoglobulin), or on intravenous immunoglobulin alone.

Reverse transcription used about 0.45 to 1 ug RNA and random hexamers. TCRdb ran MiXCR on the immunoSEQ multiplex PCR reads and lists one entry per CDR3 protein. This table holds 120,000 or so distinct CDR3 sequences, over 85% found once. The authors sequenced TCR beta from blood CD8+ and CD4+ T cells. Patients having Susac syndrome satisfied recently defined diagnostic criteria for definite or probable disease. TEMRA cells were FACS-enriched, unlike CD8+ and CD4+ T cells, which were negatively isolated. The CDR3 runs 16 residues. The V gene end was trimmed by 5 bases and the J gene end by 2 bases; junction bases not matched to a gene: 7. CDR1 MGHDK and CDR2 SYGVNS come from the germline V gene.

Material: CD8+ T cells from PBMCs. The receptor was derived from a human donor with Susac syndrome. This chain links TRBV25-1 with TRBJ1-5; 9 positions match TRBD1. The CDR3 loop is CASSSDRGLGNQPQHF. CDR3 sequence (DNA): TGTGCCAGCAGTTCGGACAGGGGCTTGGGCAATCAGCCCCAGCATTTT.